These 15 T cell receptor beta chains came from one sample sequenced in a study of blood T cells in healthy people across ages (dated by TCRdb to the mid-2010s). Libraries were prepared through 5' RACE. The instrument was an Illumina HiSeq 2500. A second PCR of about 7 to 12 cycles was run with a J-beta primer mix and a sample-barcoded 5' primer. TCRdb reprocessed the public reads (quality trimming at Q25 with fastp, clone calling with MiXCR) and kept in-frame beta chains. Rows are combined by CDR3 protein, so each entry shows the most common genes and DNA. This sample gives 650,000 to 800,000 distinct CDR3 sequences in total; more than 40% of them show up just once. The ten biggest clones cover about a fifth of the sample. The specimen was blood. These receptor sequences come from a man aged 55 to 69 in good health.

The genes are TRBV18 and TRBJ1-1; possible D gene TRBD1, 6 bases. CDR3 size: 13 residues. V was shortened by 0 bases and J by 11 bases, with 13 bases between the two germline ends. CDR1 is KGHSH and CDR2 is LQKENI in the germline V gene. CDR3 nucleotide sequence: TGTGCCAGCTCACCACCGCAGGGGTTTGGGGCTTTCTTT. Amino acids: CASSPPQGFGAFF.

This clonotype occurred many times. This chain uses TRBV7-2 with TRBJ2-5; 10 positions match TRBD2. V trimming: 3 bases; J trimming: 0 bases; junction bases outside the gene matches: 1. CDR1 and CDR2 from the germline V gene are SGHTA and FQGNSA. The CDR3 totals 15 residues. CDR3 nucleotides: TGTGCCAGCAGCTTTAGCGGGGGGTACCAAGAGACCCAGTACTTC. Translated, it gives CASSFSGGYQETQYF. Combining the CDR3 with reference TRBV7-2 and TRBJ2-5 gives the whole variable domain GAGVSQSPSNKVTEKGKDVELRCDPISGHTALYWYRQSLGQGLEFLIYFQGNSAPDKSGLPSDRFSAERTGGSVSTLTIQRTQQEDSAVYLCASSFSGGYQETQYFGPGTRLLVL.

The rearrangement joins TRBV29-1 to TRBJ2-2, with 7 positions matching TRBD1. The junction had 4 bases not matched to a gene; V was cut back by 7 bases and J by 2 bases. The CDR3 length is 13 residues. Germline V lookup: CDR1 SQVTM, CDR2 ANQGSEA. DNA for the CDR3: TGCAGCGGAGGGACAGCCAACACCGGGGAGCTGTTTTTT. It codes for CSGGTANTGELFF.

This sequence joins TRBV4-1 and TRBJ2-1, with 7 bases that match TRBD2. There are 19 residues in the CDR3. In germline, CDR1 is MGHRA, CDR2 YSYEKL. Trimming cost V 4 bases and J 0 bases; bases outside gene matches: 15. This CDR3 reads CASSRGVVAGARSYNEQFF. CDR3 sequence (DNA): TGCGCCAGCAGCCGAGGGGTGGTAGCGGGTGCCCGCTCCTACAATGAGCAGTTCTTC.

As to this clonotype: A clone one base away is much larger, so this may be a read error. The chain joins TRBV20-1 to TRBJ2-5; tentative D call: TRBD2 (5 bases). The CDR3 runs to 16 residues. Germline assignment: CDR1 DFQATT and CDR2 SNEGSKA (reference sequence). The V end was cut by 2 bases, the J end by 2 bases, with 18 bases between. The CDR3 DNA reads TGCAGTGCTAGAACTTCCGCTCGAGGGCGACAAGAGACCCAGTACTTC. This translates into CSARTSARGRQETQYF.

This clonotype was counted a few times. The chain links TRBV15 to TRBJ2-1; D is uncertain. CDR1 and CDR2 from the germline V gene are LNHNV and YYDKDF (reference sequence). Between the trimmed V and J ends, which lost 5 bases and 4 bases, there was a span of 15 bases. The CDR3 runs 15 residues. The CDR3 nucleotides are TGTGCCACCAGCCCGAGGAAACCGCCATACAATGAGCAGTTCTTC. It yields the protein CATSPRKPPYNEQFF.

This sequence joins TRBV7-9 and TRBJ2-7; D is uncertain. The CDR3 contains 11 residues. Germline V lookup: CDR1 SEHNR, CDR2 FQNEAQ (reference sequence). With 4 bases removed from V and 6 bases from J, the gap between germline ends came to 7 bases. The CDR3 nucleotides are TGTGCCAGCAGCTCCTGGTCCGAGCAGTACTTC. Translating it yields CASSSWSEQYF.

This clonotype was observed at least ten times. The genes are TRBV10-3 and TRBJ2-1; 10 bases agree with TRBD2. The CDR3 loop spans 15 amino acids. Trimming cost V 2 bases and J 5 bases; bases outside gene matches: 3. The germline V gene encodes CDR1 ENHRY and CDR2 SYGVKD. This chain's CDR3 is CAISEASGGNNEQFF. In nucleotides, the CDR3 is TGTGCCATCAGTGAGGCTAGCGGGGGAAACAATGAGCAGTTCTTC.

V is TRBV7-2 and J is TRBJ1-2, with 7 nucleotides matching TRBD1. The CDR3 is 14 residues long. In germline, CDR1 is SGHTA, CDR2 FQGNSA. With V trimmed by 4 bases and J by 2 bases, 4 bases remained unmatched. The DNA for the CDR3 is TGTGCCAGCAGCTCCTCGACAGGGAACTATGGCTACACCTTC. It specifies CASSSSTGNYGYTF.

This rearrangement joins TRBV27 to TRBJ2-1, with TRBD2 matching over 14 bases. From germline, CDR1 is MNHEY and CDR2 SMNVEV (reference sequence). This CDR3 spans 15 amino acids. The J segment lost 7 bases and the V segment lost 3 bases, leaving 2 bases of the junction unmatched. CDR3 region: CASSFGTSGGNEQFF. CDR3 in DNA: TGTGCCAGCAGTTTCGGGACTAGCGGGGGTAATGAGCAGTTCTTC.

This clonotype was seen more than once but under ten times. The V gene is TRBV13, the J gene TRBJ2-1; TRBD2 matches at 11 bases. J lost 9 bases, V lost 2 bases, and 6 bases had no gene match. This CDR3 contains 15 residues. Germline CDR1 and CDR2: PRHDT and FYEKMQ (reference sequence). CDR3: CASSLLGLAGGEQFF. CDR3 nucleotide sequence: TGTGCCAGCAGCTTATTAGGGCTAGCGGGGGGTGAGCAGTTCTTC. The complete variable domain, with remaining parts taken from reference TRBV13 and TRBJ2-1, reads AAGVIQSPRHLIKEKRETATLKCYPIPRHDTVYWYQQGPGQDPQFLISFYEKMQSDKGSIPDRFSAQQFSDYHSELNMSSLELGDSALYFCASSLLGLAGGEQFFGPGTRLTVL.

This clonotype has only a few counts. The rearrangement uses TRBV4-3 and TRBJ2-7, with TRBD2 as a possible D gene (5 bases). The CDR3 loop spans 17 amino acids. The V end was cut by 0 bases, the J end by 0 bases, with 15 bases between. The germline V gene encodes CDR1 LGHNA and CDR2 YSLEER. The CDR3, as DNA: TGCGCCAGCAGCCAAGATCCGGTCCGCGGGTCCTCCTACGAGCAGTACTTC. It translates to CASSQDPVRGSSYEQYF.

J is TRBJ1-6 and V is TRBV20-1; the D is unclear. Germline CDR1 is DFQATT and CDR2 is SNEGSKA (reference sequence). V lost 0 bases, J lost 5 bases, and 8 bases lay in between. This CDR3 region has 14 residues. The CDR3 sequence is CSARDWPDNSPLHF. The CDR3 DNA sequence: TGCAGTGCTAGAGATTGGCCAGATAATTCACCCCTCCACTTT.

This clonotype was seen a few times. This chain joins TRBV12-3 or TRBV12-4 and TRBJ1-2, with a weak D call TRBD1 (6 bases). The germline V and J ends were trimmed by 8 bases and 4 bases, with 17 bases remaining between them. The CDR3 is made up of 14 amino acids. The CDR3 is CASRTAGASYGYTF. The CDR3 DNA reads TGTGCCAGCCGAACCGCAGGGGCCTCCTATGGCTACACCTTC.

As DNA, the CDR3 is TGCGCCAGCAGCCGATCTTCGTACAGGGGAGAGGCTGGGGCCAACGTCCTGACTTTC. It encodes CASSRSSYRGEAGANVLTF. This sequence joins TRBV4-1 and TRBJ2-6, with 7 nucleotides matching TRBD1. The CDR3 totals 19 residues. Germline assignment: CDR1 MGHRA and CDR2 YSYEKL. J gave up 2 bases and V 4 bases, and 14 bases lay outside the gene matches.